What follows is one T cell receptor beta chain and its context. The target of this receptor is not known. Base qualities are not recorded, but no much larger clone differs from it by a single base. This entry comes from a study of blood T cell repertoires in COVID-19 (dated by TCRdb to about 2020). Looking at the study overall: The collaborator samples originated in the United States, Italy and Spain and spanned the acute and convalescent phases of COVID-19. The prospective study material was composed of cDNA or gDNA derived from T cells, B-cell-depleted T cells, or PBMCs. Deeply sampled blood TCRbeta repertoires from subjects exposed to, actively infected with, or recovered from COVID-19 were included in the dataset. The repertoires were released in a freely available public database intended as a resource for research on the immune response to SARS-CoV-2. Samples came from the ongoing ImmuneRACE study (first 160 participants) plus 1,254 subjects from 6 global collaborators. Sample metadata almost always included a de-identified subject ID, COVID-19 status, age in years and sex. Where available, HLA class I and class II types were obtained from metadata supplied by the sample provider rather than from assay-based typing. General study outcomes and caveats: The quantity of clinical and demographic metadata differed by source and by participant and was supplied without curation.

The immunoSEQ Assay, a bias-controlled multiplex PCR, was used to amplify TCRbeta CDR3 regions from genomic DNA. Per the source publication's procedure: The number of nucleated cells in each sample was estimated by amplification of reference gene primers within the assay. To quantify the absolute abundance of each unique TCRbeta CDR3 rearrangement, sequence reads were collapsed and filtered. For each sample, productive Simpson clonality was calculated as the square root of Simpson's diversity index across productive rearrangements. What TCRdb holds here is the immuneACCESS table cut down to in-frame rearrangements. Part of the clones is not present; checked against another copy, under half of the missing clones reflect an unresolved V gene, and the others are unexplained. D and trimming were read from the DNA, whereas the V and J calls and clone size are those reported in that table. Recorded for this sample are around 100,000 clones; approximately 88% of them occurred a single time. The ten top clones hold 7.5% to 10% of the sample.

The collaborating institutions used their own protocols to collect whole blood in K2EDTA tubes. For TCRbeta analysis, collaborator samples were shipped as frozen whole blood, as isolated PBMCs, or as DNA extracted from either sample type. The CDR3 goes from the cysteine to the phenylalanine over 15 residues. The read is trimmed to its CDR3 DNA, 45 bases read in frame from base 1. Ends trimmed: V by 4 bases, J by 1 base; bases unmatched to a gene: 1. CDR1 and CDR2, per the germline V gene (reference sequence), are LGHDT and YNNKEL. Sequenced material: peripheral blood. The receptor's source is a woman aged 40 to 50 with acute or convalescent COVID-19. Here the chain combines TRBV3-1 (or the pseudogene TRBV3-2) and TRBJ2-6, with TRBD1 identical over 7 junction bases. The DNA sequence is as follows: TGTGCCAGCAGCCCGACAGGGTCTGGGGCCAACGTCCTGACTTTC. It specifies CASSPTGSGANVLTF.